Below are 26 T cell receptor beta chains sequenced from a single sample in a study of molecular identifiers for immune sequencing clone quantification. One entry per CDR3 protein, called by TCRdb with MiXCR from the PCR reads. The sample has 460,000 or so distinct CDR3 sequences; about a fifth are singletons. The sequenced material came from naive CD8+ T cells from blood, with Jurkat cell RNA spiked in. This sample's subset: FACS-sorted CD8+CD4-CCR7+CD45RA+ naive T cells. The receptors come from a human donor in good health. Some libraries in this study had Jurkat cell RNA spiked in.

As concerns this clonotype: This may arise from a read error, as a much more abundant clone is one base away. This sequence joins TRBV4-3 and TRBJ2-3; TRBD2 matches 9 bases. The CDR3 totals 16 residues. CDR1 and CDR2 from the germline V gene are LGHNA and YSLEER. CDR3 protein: CASSQGLAGLTDAQYF. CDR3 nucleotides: TGCGCCAGCAGCCAAGGTCTAGCGGGGCTCACAGATGCGCAGTATTTT.

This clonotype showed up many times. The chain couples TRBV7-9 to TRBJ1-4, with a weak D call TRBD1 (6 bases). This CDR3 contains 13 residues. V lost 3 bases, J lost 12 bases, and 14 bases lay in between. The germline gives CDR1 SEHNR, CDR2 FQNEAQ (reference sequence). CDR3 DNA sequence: TGTGCCAGCAGCTTCGGGATCCCAGGGGAACTGTTTTTT. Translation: CASSFGIPGELFF.

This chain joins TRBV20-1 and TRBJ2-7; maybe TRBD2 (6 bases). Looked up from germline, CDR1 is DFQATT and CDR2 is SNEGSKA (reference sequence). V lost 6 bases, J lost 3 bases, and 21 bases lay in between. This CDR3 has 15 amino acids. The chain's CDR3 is CSATVSRDSIYEQYF. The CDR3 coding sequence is TGCAGTGCCACAGTCAGCCGGGACTCGATCTACGAGCAGTACTTC.

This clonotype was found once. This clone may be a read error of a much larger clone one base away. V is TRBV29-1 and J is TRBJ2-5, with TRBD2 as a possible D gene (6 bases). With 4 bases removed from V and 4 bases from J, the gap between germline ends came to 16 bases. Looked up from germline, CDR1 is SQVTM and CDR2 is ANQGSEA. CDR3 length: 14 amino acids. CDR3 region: CSVGAPSVGETQYF. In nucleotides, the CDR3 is TGCAGCGTTGGGGCGCCTAGCGTGGGAGAGACCCAGTACTTC.

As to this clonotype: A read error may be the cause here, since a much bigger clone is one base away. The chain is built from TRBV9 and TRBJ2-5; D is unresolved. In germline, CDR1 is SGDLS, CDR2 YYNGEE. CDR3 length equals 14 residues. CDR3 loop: CASSVYQTQETQHF. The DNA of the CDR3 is TGTGCCAGCAGCGTATACCAGACTCAAGAGACCCAGCACTTC.

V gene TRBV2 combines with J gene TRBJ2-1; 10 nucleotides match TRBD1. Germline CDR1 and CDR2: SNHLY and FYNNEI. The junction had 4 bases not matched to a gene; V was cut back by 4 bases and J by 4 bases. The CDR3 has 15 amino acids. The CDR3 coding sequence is TGTGCCAGCAGTGTGGGACAGGGGTGGTACAATGAGCAGTTCTTC. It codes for CASSVGQGWYNEQFF.

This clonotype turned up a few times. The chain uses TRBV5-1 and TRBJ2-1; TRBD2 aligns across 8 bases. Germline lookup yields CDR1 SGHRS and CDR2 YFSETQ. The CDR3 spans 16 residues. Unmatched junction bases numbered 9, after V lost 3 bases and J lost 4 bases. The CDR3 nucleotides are TGCGCCAGCAGCTCCTTTTCGGGAGGGCAATACAATGAGCAGTTCTTC. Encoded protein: CASSSFSGGQYNEQFF.

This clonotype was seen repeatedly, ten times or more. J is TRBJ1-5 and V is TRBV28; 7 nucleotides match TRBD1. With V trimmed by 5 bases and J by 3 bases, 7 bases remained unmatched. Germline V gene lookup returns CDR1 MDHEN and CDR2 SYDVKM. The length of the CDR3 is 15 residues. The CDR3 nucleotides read TGTGCCAGCAGTGACGGGACAGCACTCAATCAGCCCCAGCATTTT. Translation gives CASSDGTALNQPQHF.

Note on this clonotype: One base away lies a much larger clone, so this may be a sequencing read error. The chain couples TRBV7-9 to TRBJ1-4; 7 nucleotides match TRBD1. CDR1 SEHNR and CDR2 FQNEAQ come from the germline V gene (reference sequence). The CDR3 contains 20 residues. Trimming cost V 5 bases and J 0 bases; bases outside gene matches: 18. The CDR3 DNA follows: TGTGCCAGCAGCCGGAGTATTTGGGACAGACAATTTGCAACTAATGAAAAACTGTTTTTT. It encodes CASSRSIWDRQFATNEKLFF.

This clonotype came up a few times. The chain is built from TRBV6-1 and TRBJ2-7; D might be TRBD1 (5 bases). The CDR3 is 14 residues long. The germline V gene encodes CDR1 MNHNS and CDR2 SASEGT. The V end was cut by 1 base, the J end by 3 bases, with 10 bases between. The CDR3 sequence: CASSEDTGVYEQYF. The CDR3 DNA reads TGTGCCAGCAGTGAAGACACAGGTGTCTACGAGCAGTACTTC.

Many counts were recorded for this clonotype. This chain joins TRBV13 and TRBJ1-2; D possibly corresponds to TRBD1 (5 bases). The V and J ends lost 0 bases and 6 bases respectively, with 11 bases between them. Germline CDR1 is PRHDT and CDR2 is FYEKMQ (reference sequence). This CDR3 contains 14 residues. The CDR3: CASSLGGAGNGYTF. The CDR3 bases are TGTGCCAGCAGCTTAGGAGGGGCCGGCAATGGCTACACCTTC.

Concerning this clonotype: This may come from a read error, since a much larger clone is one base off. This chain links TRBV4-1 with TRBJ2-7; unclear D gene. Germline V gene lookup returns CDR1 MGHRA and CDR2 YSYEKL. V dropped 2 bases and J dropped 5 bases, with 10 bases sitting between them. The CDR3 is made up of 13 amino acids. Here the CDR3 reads CASSQPLEHEQYF. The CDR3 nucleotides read TGCGCCAGCAGCCAACCCCTAGAGCACGAGCAGTACTTC.

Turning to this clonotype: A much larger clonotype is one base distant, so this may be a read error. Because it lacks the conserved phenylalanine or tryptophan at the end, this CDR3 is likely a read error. CDR3 amino acids: CSATTGVITEAFS. The CDR3, as DNA: TGCAGTGCTACGACAGGGGTAATCACTGAAGCTTTCTCT. This chain joins TRBV20-1 and TRBJ1-1; 8 bases align to TRBD1. V was clipped by 4 bases and J by 4 bases; unmatched bases: 5. The CDR3 is 13 residues long. Germline CDR1 and CDR2: DFQATT and SNEGSKA (reference sequence).

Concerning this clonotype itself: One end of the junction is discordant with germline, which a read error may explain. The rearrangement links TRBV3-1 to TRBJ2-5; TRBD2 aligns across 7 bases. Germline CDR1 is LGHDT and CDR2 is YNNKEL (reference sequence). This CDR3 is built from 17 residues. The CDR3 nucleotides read TGTGCCAGCAGCCAGGCGGGGGAGTCAGCTTGGGGAGAGACCCAGGACTTC. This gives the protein CASSQAGESAWGETQDF.

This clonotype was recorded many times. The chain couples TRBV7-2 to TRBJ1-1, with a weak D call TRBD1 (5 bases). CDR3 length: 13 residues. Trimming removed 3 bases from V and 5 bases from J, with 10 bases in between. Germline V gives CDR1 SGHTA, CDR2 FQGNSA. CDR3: CASSFPGRTEAFF. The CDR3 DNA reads TGTGCCAGCAGCTTCCCAGGGAGAACTGAAGCTTTCTTT.

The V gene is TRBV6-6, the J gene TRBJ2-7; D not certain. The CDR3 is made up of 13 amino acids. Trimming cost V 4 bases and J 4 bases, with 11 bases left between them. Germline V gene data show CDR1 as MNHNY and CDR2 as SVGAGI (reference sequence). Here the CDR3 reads CASSFDERYEQYF. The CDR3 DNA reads TGTGCCAGCAGTTTTGACGAGAGGTACGAGCAGTACTTC.

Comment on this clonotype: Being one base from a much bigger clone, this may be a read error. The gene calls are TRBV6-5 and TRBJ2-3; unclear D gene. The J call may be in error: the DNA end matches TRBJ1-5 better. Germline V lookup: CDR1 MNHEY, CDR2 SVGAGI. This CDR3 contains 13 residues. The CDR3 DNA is TGTGCCAGCAGTTACCAAAGCACAGATACGCAGCATTTT. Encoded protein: CASSYQSTDTQHF.

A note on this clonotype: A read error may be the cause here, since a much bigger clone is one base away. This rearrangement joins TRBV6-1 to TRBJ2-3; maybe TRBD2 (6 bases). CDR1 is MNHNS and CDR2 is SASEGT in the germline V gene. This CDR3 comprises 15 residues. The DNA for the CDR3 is TGTGCCTGCAGTGAAGGCGGGGACTTCACAGATACGCAGTATTTT. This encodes CACSEGGDFTDTQYF.

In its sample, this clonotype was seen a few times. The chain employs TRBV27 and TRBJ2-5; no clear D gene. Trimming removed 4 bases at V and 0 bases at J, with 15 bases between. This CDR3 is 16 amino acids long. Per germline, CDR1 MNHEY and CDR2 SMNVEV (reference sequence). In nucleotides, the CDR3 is TGTGCCAGCAGTTCTATCTCTAGACCAAACCAAGAGACCCAGTACTTC. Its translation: CASSSISRPNQETQYF.

For the CDR3, the DNA is TGTGCCAGCAGCGTAGCTGGTCGGGGGGGCCCAGATACGCAGTATTTT. Translated: CASSVAGRGGPDTQYF. The chain employs TRBV9 and TRBJ2-3, with 8 bases lining up with TRBD2. V was pared by 0 bases and J by 4 bases, with 7 bases of the junction left unmatched. The length of the CDR3 is 16 residues. The germline V gene has CDR1 SGDLS and CDR2 YYNGEE.

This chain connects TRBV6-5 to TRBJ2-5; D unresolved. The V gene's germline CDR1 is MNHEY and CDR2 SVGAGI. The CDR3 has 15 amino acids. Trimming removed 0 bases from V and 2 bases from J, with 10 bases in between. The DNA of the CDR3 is TGTGCCAGCAGTTACTCTAACGGAGAACAAGAGACCCAGTACTTC. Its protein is CASSYSNGEQETQYF.

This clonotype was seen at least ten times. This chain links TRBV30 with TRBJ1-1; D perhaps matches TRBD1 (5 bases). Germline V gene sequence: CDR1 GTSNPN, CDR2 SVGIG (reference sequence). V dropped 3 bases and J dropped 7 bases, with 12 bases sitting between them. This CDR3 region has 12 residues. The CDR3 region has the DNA TGTGCCTGGAGCCCTGCGGGGGGTGAAGCTTTCTTT. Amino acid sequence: CAWSPAGGEAFF.

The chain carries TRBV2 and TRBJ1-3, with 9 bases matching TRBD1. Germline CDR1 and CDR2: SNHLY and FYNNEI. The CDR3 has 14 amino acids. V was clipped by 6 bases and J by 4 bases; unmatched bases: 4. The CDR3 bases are TGTGCCAGCAGGGGACAGGGAACCGGAAACACCATATATTTT. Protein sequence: CASRGQGTGNTIYF.

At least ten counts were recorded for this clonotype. CDR3 region: CASSGGPHYEQYF. The CDR3 DNA reads as TGTGCCAGCAGCGGGGGCCCCCACTACGAGCAGTACTTC. The chain carries TRBV7-9 and TRBJ2-7, with TRBD1 as a possible D gene (6 bases). The CDR3 is 13 residues long. Trimming shortened V by 5 bases and J by 3 bases, and 11 bases separated the two germline ends. Germline CDR1 is SEHNR and CDR2 is FQNEAQ (reference sequence).

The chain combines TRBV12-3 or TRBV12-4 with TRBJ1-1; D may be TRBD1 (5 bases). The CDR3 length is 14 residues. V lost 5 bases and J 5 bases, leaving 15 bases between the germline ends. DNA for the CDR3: TGTGCCAGCAGTCAGACCATGGGGCTTACTGAAGCTTTCTTT. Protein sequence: CASSQTMGLTEAFF.

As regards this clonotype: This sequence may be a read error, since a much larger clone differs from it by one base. Here the CDR3 DNA reads TGTGCCAGCAGCCTCCTGGCCGGGGCAGGGGGCTCTGGGGCCAACGTCCTGACTTTC. Amino acids: CASSLLAGAGGSGANVLTF. The chain employs TRBV11-2 and TRBJ2-6, with 7 bases matching TRBD1. Trimming removed 5 bases from V and 0 bases from J; junction bases left unmatched: 13. The length of the CDR3 is 19 residues. The germline gives CDR1 SGHAT, CDR2 FQNNGV.